Listed below are T cell receptor beta chains from one sample, sequenced in a study of identical twins. TCRdb used MiXCR to reprocess the 5' RACE reads, holding one entry per CDR3 protein. The sample holds roughly 470,000 distinct CDR3 sequences, more than 13% seen once. These data were also filed under a second study, of yellow fever vaccine responses in identical twins.

Sequenced material: CD4+ T cells sorted from blood. These receptors all come from a woman aged 18-29 years in good health. The CDR3 runs from the conserved cysteine through the conserved F or W. D genes are given only for firm matches. Clone size appears in some rows only: once, few, many, or a class for an expanded clone.

>TRBD2|TRBJ2-1|TRBV28|few
CASSSSGGALFF
TGTGCCAGCAGTTCTAGCGGGGGGGCCCTCTTCTTC
>-|TRBJ2-2|TRBV5-1|few
CASGRQDQRNTGELFF
TGCGCCAGCGGACGACAGGACCAAAGGAACACCGGGGAGCTGTTTTTT
>-|TRBJ2-2|TRBV7-8|-
CASSPQGMNTGELFF
TGTGCCAGCAGCCCGCAAGGGATGAACACCGGGGAGCTGTTTTTT
>-|TRBJ2-1|TRBV28|many
CASSLLSVQGDEQFF
TGTGCCAGCAGTTTATTAAGCGTCCAAGGGGATGAGCAGTTCTTC
>-|TRBJ2-7|TRBV3-1|-
CASSHSGKLAYEQYF
TGTGCCAGCAGCCACTCGGGAAAGTTGGCCTACGAGCAGTACTTC
>-|TRBJ2-5|TRBV3-1|few
CASSQELSREETQYF
TGTGCCAGCAGCCAAGAACTTTCTAGGGAAGAGACCCAGTACTTC
>TRBD1|TRBJ1-1|TRBV12-3/TRBV12-4|-
CASSFTGTGNTEAFF
TGTGCCAGCAGTTTCACCGGGACAGGGAACACTGAAGCTTTCTTT
>TRBD1|TRBJ2-7|TRBV10-1|few
CASSPAPGQGLYEQYF
TGCGCCAGCAGTCCCGCGCCGGGACAGGGTCTCTACGAGCAGTACTTC
>-|TRBJ2-1|TRBV5-6|few
CASSLPYGGNEQFF
TGTGCCAGCAGCCTCCCTTATGGGGGAAATGAGCAGTTCTTC
>TRBD2|TRBJ2-1|TRBV5-1|-
CASSGSGGALDEQFF
TGCGCCAGCAGCGGTAGCGGGGGGGCCTTGGATGAGCAGTTCTTC
>TRBD2|TRBJ2-1|TRBV20-1|-
CSASLASGNNEQFF
TGCAGTGCTAGTTTGGCTAGCGGCAACAATGAGCAGTTCTTC
>TRBD2|TRBJ2-2|TRBV20-1|-
CSAALTSGSTGELFF
TGCAGTGCCGCTCTGACTAGCGGGAGCACCGGGGAGCTGTTTTTT
>TRBD2|TRBJ2-7|TRBV6-2/TRBV6-3|-
CASSYGRELHEQYF
TGTGCCAGCAGTTACGGGCGGGAGCTCCACGAGCAGTACTTC
>-|TRBJ2-5|TRBV6-2/TRBV6-3|-
CASRPPFGPPRETQYF
TGTGCCAGCAGGCCACCTTTCGGGCCTCCAAGGGAGACCCAGTACTTC
>-|TRBJ2-5|TRBV2|many
CASSYSEQETQYF
TGTGCCAGCAGTTACAGTGAACAAGAGACCCAGTACTTC
>TRBD2|TRBJ2-1|TRBV3-1|-
CASSWTSGVYNEQFF
TGTGCCAGCAGCTGGACTAGCGGGGTGTACAATGAGCAGTTCTTC
>TRBD1|TRBJ2-3|TRBV6-2/TRBV6-3|few
CASSYTTGTGFLDTQYF
TGTGCCAGCAGTTACACGACCGGGACAGGCTTTTTGGATACGCAGTATTTT
>-|TRBJ2-1|TRBV29-1|few
CSVVRGSSYNEQFF
TGCAGCGTTGTAAGGGGGAGCTCCTACAATGAGCAGTTCTTC
>-|TRBJ2-1|TRBV4-3|few
CASSPDLARPGYNEQFF
TGCGCCAGCAGCCCTGACCTCGCGAGGCCGGGCTACAATGAGCAGTTCTTC
>-|TRBJ1-2|TRBV7-9|many
CASSSQGIYGYTF
TGTGCCAGCAGCTCACAGGGTATCTATGGCTACACCTTC
>-|TRBJ2-3|TRBV4-3|few
CASSQDGGGLADTQYF
TGCGCCAGCAGCCAAGACGGGGGCGGACTTGCAGATACGCAGTATTTT
>TRBD1|TRBJ2-2|TRBV15|few
CATSRGSARRGQGSGELFF
TGTGCCACCAGCAGAGGGTCGGCGAGGAGGGGACAGGGATCGGGGGAGCTGTTTTTT
>TRBD2|TRBJ2-5|TRBV20-1|-
CSAGLAGGRETQYF
TGCAGTGCCGGACTAGCGGGGGGGCGTGAGACCCAGTACTTC
>-|TRBJ1-1|TRBV4-3|-
CASNKRWTEAFF
TGCGCCAGCAATAAAAGGTGGACGGAAGCTTTCTTT
>-|TRBJ2-5|TRBV12-5|few
CASGNNLGRTQYF
TGTGCTAGTGGTAATAACCTCGGGCGGACCCAGTACTTC
>-|TRBJ2-1|TRBV4-3|-
CASSRREGYNEQFF
TGCGCCAGCAGCAGGCGGGAAGGGTACAATGAGCAGTTCTTC
>-|TRBJ2-1|TRBV20-1|few
CSANHWGKISYNEQFF
TGCAGTGCTAACCATTGGGGGAAAATCTCCTACAATGAGCAGTTCTTC
>-|TRBJ2-2|TRBV7-2|many
CASSLGQGGRIGELFF
TGTGCCAGCAGCTTAGGGCAGGGCGGTAGGATCGGGGAGCTGTTTTTT
>TRBD2|TRBJ2-1|TRBV27|few
CASSLVGRRGGSNEQFF
TGTGCCAGCAGTTTAGTCGGAAGGCGGGGGGGTTCCAATGAGCAGTTCTTC